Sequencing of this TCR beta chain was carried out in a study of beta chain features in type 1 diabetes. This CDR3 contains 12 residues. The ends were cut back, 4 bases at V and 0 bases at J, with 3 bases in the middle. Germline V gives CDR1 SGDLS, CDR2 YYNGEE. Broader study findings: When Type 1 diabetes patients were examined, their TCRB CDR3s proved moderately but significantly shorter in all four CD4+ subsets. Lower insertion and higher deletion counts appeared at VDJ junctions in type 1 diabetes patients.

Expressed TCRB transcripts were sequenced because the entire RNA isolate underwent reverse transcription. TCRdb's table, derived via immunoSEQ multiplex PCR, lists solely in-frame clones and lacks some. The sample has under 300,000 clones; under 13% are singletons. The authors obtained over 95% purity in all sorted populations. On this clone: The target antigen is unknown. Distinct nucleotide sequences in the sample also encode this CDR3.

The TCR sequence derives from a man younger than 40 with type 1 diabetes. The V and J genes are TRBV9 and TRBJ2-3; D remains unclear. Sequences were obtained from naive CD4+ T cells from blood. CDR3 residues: CASSPSTDTQYF. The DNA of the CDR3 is TGTGCCAGCAGCCCTAGCACAGATACGCAGTATTTT.